This T cell receptor (beta chain) stems from a study of blood T cell repertoires in COVID-19. Measured with immunoSEQ multiplex PCR; TCRdb has only the in-frame clones, and not every one. The sample records about 44,000 clones, approximately 86% being singletons. This CDR3 is built from 16 residues. The germline V gene encodes CDR1 SGHVS and CDR2 FQNEAQ. J lost 2 bases, V lost 5 bases, and 7 bases had no gene match. The TCR was taken from a woman at least 80 years old in a cohort sampled during active or convalescent COVID-19. J is TRBJ2-2 and V is TRBV7-8; 8 nucleotides agree with TRBD1. Sequencing was carried out using peripheral blood. The CDR3 DNA reads as TGTGCCAGCAGCAACCGGGACAGGCTTAACACCGGGGAGCTGTTTTTT. This gives the protein CASSNRDRLNTGELFF.